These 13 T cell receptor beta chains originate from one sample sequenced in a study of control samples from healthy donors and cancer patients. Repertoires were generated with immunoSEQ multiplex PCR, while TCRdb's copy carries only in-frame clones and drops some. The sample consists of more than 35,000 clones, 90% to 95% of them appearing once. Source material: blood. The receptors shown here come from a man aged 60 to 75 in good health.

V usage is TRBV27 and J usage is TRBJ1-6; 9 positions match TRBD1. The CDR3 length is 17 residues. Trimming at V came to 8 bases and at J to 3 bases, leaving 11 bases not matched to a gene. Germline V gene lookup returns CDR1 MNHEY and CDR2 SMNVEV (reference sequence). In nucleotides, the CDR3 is TGTGCCAGCGGAGTCCTGGGGACAGGGAACTATAATTCACCCCTCCACTTT. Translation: CASGVLGTGNYNSPLHF.

In nucleotides, the CDR3 is TGTGCCAGCAGTTTATGGGGGGCGGGCTACGAGCAGTACTTC. Translation: CASSLWGAGYEQYF. The rearrangement joins TRBV27 to TRBJ2-7, with D perhaps given as TRBD1 or TRBD2 (6 bases each). This CDR3 region has 14 residues. V was shortened by 1 base and J by 3 bases, with 10 bases between the two germline ends. Germline V lookup: CDR1 MNHEY, CDR2 SMNVEV (reference sequence).

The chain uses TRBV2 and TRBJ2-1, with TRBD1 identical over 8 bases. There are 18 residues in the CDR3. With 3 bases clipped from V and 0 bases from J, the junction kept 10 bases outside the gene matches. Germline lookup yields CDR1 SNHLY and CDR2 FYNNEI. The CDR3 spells CASSDGTGIRSSYNEQFF. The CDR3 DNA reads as TGTGCCAGCAGTGACGGGACAGGTATTAGGAGCTCCTACAATGAGCAGTTCTTC.

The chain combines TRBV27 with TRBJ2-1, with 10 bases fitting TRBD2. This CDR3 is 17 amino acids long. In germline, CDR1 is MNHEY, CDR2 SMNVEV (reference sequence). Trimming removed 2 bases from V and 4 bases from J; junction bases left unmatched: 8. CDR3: CASSLRPSGRMYNEQFF. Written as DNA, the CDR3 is TGTGCCAGCAGTTTAAGGCCTAGCGGGAGAATGTACAATGAGCAGTTCTTC.

The CDR3 is CASSLVGLAGGSYNEQFF. DNA of the CDR3: TGTGCCAGCAGCTTAGTAGGACTAGCGGGAGGGTCCTACAATGAGCAGTTCTTC. This chain uses TRBV7-2 with TRBJ2-1, with TRBD2 identical over 15 bases. With V trimmed by 1 base and J by 1 base, 2 bases remained unmatched. Germline V gives CDR1 SGHTA, CDR2 FQGNSA. The CDR3 consists of 18 residues.

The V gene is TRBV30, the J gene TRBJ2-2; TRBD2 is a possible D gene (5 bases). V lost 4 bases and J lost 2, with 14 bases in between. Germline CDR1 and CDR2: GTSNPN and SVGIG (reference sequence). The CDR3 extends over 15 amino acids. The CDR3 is CAWMLVTSNTGELFF. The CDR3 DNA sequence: TGTGCCTGGATGCTGGTTACTAGTAACACCGGGGAGCTGTTTTTT.

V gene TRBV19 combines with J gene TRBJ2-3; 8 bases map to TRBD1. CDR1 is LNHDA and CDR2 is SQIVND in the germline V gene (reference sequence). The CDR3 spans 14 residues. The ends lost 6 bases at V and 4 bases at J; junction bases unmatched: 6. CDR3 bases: TGTGCCAGTAGAGTCCAGGGGGCCCCAGATACGCAGTATTTT. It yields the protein CASRVQGAPDTQYF.

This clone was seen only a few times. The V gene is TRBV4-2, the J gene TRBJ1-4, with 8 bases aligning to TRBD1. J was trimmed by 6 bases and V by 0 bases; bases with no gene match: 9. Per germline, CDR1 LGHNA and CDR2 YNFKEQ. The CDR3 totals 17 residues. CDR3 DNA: TGTGCCAGCAGCCAAGAACCAGGGGGCAGGGGGGATGAAAAACTGTTTTTT. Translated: CASSQEPGGRGDEKLFF.

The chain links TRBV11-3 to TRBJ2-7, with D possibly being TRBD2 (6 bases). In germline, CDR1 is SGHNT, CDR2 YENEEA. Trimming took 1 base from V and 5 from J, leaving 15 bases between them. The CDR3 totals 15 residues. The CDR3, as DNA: TGTGCCAGCAGCTTAGGGCCAGGGAGGTGGGACGAGCAGTACTTC. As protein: CASSLGPGRWDEQYF.

Here the CDR3 reads CASTSAPTSRVEQFF. CDR3 nucleotide sequence: TGTGCCAGCACCAGCGCCCCAACTAGCAGGGTTGAGCAGTTCTTC. The chain employs TRBV6-5 and TRBJ2-1, with D perhaps TRBD2 (6 bases). The length of the CDR3 is 15 residues. V gave up 7 bases and J gave up 9 bases, with 22 bases separating them. CDR1 is MNHEY and CDR2 is SVGAGI in the germline V gene.

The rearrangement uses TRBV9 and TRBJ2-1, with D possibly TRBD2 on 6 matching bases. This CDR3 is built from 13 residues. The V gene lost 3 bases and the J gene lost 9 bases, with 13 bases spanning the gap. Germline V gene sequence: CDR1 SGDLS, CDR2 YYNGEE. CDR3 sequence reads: CASSAKRRVEQFF. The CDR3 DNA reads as TGTGCCAGCAGCGCCAAGAGGAGGGTTGAGCAGTTCTTC.

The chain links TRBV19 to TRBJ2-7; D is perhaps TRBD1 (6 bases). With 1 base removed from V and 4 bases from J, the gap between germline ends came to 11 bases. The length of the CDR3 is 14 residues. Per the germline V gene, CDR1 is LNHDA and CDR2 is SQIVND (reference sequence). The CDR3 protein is CASSIAGAAYEQYF. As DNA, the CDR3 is TGTGCCAGTAGTATAGCAGGGGCCGCGTACGAGCAGTACTTC.

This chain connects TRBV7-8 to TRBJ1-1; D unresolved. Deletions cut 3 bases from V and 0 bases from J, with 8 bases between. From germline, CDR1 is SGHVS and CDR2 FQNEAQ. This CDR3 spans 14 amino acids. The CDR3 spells CASSFGELNTEAFF. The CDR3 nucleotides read TGTGCCAGCAGCTTCGGCGAACTGAACACTGAAGCTTTCTTT.